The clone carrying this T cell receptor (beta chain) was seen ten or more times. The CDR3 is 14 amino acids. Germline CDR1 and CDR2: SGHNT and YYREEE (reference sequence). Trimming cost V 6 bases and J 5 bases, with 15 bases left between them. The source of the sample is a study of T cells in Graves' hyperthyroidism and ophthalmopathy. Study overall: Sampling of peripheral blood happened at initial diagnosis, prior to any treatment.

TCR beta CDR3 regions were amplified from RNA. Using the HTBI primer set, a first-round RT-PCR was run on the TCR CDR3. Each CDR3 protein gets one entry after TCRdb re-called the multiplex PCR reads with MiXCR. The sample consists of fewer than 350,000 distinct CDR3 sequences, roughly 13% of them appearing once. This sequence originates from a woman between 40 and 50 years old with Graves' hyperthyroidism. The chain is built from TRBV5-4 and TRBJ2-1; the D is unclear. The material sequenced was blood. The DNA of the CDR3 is TGTGCCAGCACCAACCCGGGTCCTCACAATGAGCAGTTCTTC. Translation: CASTNPGPHNEQFF.